The T cell receptor (beta chain) described here comes from a study of blood T cell repertoires in COVID-19. Looking at the study overall: Sources were T cells, B-cell-depleted T cells, or PBMCs; the material itself was cDNA or gDNA.

Germline V gene data show CDR1 as LGHDT and CDR2 as YNNKEL (reference sequence). The CDR3 runs to 13 residues. V was cut by 1 base and J by 6 bases, with 6 bases left in between. Seattle participants joined during active infection and were tracked over time. Data came from immunoSEQ multiplex PCR; TCRdb stores just in-frame clones and leaves some out. The sample includes roughly 11,000 clones, around 70% seen only once; the top ten take 5% to 6.5%. The TCR originated in a man aged 55-75 years with COVID-19, enrolled during active disease. The chain joins TRBV3-1 (or the pseudogene TRBV3-2) to TRBJ1-4, with D unresolved. Sequencing was carried out using peripheral blood. CDR3 coding DNA: TGTGCCAGCAGCCAAGGAGGAGATGAAAAACTGTTTTTT. It translates to CASSQGGDEKLFF.